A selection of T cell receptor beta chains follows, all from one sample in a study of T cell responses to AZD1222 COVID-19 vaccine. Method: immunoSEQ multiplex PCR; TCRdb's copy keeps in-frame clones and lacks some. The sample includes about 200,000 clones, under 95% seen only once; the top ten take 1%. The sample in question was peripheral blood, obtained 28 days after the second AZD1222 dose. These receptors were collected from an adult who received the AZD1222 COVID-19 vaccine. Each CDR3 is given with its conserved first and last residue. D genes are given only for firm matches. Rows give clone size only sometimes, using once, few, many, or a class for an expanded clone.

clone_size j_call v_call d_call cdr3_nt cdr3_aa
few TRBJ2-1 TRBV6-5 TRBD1 TGTGCCAGCAGTTCGAGGGGGCGTGTGGATGAGCAGTTCTTC CASSSRGRVDEQFF
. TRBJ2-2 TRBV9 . TGTGCCAGCAGCCCTCACATCAGGCGTACGAACACCGGGGAGCTGTTTTTT CASSPHIRRTNTGELFF
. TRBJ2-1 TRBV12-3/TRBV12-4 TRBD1 TGTGCCAGCAGTAGGGGGCGGTTTAATGAGCAGTTCTTC CASSRGRFNEQFF
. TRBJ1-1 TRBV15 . TGTGCCACCAGCAGAGGGGGGGGCAAAACTGAAGCTTTCTTT CATSRGGGKTEAFF
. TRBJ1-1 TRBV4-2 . TGTGCCAGCAGCCAAGACGGTCAGAAGAACACTGAAGCTTTCTTT CASSQDGQKNTEAFF
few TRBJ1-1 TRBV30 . TGTGCCTGGTACGGGACTGAAGCTTTCTTT CAWYGTEAFF
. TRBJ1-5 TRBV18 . TGTGCCAGCTCACCAGGGGGGACCAATCAGCCCCAGCATTTT CASSPGGTNQPQHF
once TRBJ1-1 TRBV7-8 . TGTGCCAGCAGCCCCTGGGGGGACATCGCTGAAGCTTTCTTT CASSPWGDIAEAFF
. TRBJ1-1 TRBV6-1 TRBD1 TGTGCCAGCAGTGAATTAAGGACAGGGTTTTCTGAAGCTTTCTTT CASSELRTGFSEAFF
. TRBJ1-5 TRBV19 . TGTGCCAGTAGTATTGGAGGGTTTCAGCCCCAGCATTTT CASSIGGFQPQHF
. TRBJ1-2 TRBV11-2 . TGTGCCAGCAGCTTAGCTCCGGGGGGCTACACCTTC CASSLAPGGYTF
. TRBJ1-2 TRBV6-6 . TGTGCCACCATACGGGAGGGTTCCTATGGCTACACCTTC CATIREGSYGYTF
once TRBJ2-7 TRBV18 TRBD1 TGTGCCAGCTCACCTTCAGGGGGTAAGTACGAGCAGTACTTC CASSPSGGKYEQYF
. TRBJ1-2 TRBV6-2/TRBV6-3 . TGTGCCAGCAGTTACCCTGACAGGATTTCAGGCTACACCTTC CASSYPDRISGYTF
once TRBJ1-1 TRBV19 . TGTGCCAGTAGTGGAACCGACAGAATCAACACTGAAGCTTTCTTT CASSGTDRINTEAFF
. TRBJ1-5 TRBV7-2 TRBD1 TGTGCCAGCGGGGGACAGGGAGGGCAGCCCCAGCATTTT CASGGQGGQPQHF
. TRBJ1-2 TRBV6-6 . TGTGCCAGCAGCCCCGCACCTCGCCTCTCCGCCTACACCTTC CASSPAPRLSAYTF
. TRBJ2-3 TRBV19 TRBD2 TGTGCCAGTAATAATCGGGGGGGGCCTGAGAATACGCAGTATTTT CASNNRGGPENTQYF
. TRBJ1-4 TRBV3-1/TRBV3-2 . TGTGCCAGCAGCCGGGTCCCGGCGGAAAAACTGTTTTTT CASSRVPAEKLFF
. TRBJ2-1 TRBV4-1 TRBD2 TGCGCCAGCAGCCAATATAGGCTAGCGGGGGTACCTTCCTACAATGAGCAGTTCTTC CASSQYRLAGVPSYNEQFF
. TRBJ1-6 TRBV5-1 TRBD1 TGCGCCACAGGGACAGACCCAAATTCACCCCTCCACTTT CATGTDPNSPLHF
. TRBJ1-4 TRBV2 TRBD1 TGTGCCAGCAGTGAGGGGACAGGGTCTGAAAAACTGTTTTTT CASSEGTGSEKLFF
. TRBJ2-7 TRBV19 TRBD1 TGTGCCAGTAAGAAGGACAGGAGGACCACAGGGCAGTACTTC CASKKDRRTTGQYF
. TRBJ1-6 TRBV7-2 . TGTGCCAGCAGCTTTGGAACAGGTCGAAATTCACCCCTCCACTTT CASSFGTGRNSPLHF
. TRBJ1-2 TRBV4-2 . TGTGCCAGCAGCCAAGACCTTACAGGGAAAAACTATGGCTACACCTTC CASSQDLTGKNYGYTF
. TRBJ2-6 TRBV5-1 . TGCGCCAGCAGCTTGGCCGATCAGACGGGGGCCAACGTCCTGACTTTC CASSLADQTGANVLTF
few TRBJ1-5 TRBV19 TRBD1 TGTGCCAGCACGAATGCAGGGGGCAGCAATCAGCCCCAGCATTTT CASTNAGGSNQPQHF
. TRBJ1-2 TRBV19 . TGTGCCAGTAGTATCGAGGGTGCTGGCTACACCTTC CASSIEGAGYTF
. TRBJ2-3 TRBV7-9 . TGTGCCAGCAGCTTAGACGCCCACAACACAGATACGCAGTATTTT CASSLDAHNTDTQYF
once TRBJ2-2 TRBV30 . TGTGCCTGGAGTTCCTATCCGGGGGGCCCGACCAACACCGGGGAGCTGTTTTTT CAWSSYPGGPTNTGELFF
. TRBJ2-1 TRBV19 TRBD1 TGTGCCAGTAGTGCCCGCCGGGACAGAGCCTACAATGAGCAGTTCTTC CASSARRDRAYNEQFF
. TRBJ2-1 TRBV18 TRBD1 TGTGCCAGCTCACCGGACAGGGCAACTACAATGGAGCAGTTCTTC CASSPDRATTMEQFF
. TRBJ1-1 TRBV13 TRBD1 TGTGCCAGCAGCCAGAGATTTACAGGGGGCTACACTGAAGCTTTCTTT CASSQRFTGGYTEAFF
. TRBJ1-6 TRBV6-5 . TGTGCCAGCAGGTCTGAGGCGAATAATTCACCCCTCCACTTT CASRSEANNSPLHF
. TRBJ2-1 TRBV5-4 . TGTGCCAGCAGCTTTATTAATGAGCAGTTCTTC CASSFINEQFF
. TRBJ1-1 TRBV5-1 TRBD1 TGCGCCAGCAGCCCCGGGACAGTTGGAAACGAAGCTTTCTTT CASSPGTVGNEAFF
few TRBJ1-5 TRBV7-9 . TGTGCCAGCAGCTTGTCGGGTGATGGCAATCAGCCCCAGCATTTT CASSLSGDGNQPQHF
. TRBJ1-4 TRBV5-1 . TGCGCCAGCAGCTTGCAGCCCCTGGGGGAAAAACTGTTTTTT CASSLQPLGEKLFF
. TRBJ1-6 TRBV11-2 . TGTGCCAGCAGCTTTACAGGGATAACCTATAATTCACCCCTCCACTTT CASSFTGITYNSPLHF
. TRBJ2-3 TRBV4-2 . TGTGCCAGCAGCCATCCGATGGGGGGATACACAGATACGCAGTATTTT CASSHPMGGYTDTQYF
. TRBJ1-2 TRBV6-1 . TGTGCCAGCAGTGAGGCGGGGGACTATGGCTACACCTTC CASSEAGDYGYTF
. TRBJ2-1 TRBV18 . TGTGCCAGCTCACCACCGGTTAGTAGGGCCATCAATGAGCAGTTCTTC CASSPPVSRAINEQFF
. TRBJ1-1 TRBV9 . TGTGCCAGCAGCGTTGCCGGCTCGGGGCGAACACTGAATATTTTCTTT CASSVAGSGRTLNIFF
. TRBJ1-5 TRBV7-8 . TGTGCCAGCAGCTCAGTTCGGGGCCGAACGCCCCAGCATTTT CASSSVRGRTPQHF
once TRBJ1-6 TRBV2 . TGTGCCAGCATGAAGGGAATCGCTTATAATTCACCCCTCCACTTT CASMKGIAYNSPLHF
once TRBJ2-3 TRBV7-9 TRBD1 TGTGCCAGCAGCAGGACAGGGGCCACAGATACGCAGTATTTT CASSRTGATDTQYF
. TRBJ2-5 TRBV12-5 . TGTGCTAGTACCGGACAGAGCCAAGAGACCCAGTACTTC CASTGQSQETQYF
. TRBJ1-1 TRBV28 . TGTGCCAGCAGTCCGAATAATTGGGCTGAAGCTTTCTTT CASSPNNWAEAFF
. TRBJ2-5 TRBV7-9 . TGTGCCAGCAGCCTTATCGTGGAGACCCAGTACTTC CASSLIVETQYF
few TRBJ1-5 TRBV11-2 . TGTGCCAGCAGCATAGACGGGAGGACCCAGCATTTT CASSIDGRTQHF
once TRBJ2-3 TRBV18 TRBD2 TGTGCCAGCTCGCTAAGCGGGGGGGCCTCAGATACGCAGTATTTT CASSLSGGASDTQYF
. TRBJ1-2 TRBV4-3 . TGCGCCAGCAGCCCATCGGCCTCCGCGGGCTATGGCTACACCTTC CASSPSASAGYGYTF
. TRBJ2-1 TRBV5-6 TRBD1 TGTGCCAGCAGCCAGGACAGGGGGCCCGGCAATGAGCAGTTCTTC CASSQDRGPGNEQFF
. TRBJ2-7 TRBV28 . TGTGCCAGCACCCTTCCGGGGTCAGGCGAGCAGTACTTC CASTLPGSGEQYF
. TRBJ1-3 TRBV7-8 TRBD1 TGTGCCAGCAGGAGGACAGGGCGTGGAAACACCATATATTTT CASRRTGRGNTIYF
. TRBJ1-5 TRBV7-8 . TGTGCCAGCAGCTTATCCTCTTTTGTGGGACCAAGCAATCAGCCCCAGCATTTT CASSLSSFVGPSNQPQHF
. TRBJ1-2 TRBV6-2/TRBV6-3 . TGTGCCAGCAGTTACCCATTAACAGGGCGCGGCTACACCTTC CASSYPLTGRGYTF
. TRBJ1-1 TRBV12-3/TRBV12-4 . TGTGCCACCTCAGGCTGGATGAACACTGAAGCTTTCTTT CATSGWMNTEAFF
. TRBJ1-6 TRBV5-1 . TGCGCCAGCAGCTTGGAGGTGAGCTCCTATAATTCACCCCTCCACTTT CASSLEVSSYNSPLHF